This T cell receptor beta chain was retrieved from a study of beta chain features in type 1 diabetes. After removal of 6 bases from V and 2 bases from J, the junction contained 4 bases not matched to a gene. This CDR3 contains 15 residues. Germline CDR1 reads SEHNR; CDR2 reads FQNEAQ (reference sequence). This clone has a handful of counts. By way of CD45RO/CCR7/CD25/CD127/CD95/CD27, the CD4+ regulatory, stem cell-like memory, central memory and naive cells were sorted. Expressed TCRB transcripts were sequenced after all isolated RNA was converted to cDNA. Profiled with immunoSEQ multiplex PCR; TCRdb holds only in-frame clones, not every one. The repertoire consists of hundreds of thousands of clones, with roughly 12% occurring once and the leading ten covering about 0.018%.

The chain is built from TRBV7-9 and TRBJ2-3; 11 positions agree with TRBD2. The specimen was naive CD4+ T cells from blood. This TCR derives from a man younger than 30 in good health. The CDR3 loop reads CASSSGLAVTDTQYF. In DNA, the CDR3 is TGTGCCAGCAGTTCGGGACTAGCGGTCACAGATACGCAGTATTTT.